Listed below are T cell receptor beta chains from one sample, sequenced in a study of cytomegalovirus exposure and HLA in healthy donors. TCRdb keeps only in-frame clones here, not all; method: immunoSEQ multiplex PCR. The sample holds 100,000 to 150,000 clones, over 65% seen once. The sequenced sample was PBMCs. These receptors were collected from a middle-aged man in good health and CMV-seropositive. Each CDR3 is given with its conserved first and last residue. The D gene is left open where the match is weak. Clone size is not always given. Where it is, it says once, few, many or a class for expanded clones.

v_call	clone_size	j_call	d_call	cdr3_nt	cdr3_aa
TRBV29-1	.	TRBJ1-5	.	TGCAGCGTTGAAGGTGGAGTTAATCAGCCCCAGCATTTT	CSVEGGVNQPQHF
TRBV10-2	.	TRBJ1-4	TRBD1	TGCGCCAGCAGTGAGTCGGGACAGGGGAGGCGTGAAAAACTGTTTTTT	CASSESGQGRREKLFF
TRBV5-1	.	TRBJ2-1	TRBD2	TGCGCCAGCAGCTTAGGACTAGCGGCTTCCTACAATGAGCAGTTCTTC	CASSLGLAASYNEQFF
TRBV7-9	.	TRBJ1-3	.	TGTGCCAGCAGCTTGTCCAACTCTGGTCCTGGAAACACCATATATTTT	CASSLSNSGPGNTIYF
TRBV5-4	once	TRBJ2-1	TRBD2	TGTGCCAGCAGCGGACGACTAGCCGGGAGCCATGAGCAGTTCTTC	CASSGRLAGSHEQFF
TRBV29-1	.	TRBJ2-5	.	TGCAGCGTTGGGGCCTCCAAGCAAGAGACCCAGTACTTC	CSVGASKQETQYF
TRBV27	.	TRBJ1-1	.	TGTGCCAGCAGTTTCCAGGAGAACACTGAAGCTTTCTTT	CASSFQENTEAFF
TRBV5-1	.	TRBJ2-7	.	TGCGCCAGCAGCGGTGGGGGGTCCTCCTACGAGCAGTACTTC	CASSGGGSSYEQYF
TRBV5-1	.	TRBJ2-7	.	TGCGCCAGCAGCTTGGCCGTCGGGGGTGAGCAGTACTTC	CASSLAVGGEQYF
TRBV13	.	TRBJ1-2	.	TGTGCCAGCAGCTTGGCACCCGGCTACACCTTC	CASSLAPGYTF
TRBV7-9	.	TRBJ2-6	TRBD1	TGTGCCAGCAGCCCGGGGACAGCCCGTTACTCTGGGGCCAACGTCCTGACTTTC	CASSPGTARYSGANVLTF
TRBV30	.	TRBJ1-5	.	TGTGCCTGGAGTGAAGGAGGGGATCAGCCCCAGCATTTT	CAWSEGGDQPQHF
TRBV19	.	TRBJ2-7	.	TGTGCCAGTAGTATTCTAGCCGGCCCTGAGCAGTACTTC	CASSILAGPEQYF
TRBV5-1	.	TRBJ2-5	TRBD1	TGCGCCAGCAGCTTTGAACAGGGGCCTCAAGAGACCCAGTACTTC	CASSFEQGPQETQYF
TRBV29-1	.	TRBJ2-2	.	TGCAGCGTTCAGCTGGCGGCCGGGGAGCTGTTTTTT	CSVQLAAGELFF
TRBV18	.	TRBJ2-3	.	TGTGCCAGCTCACCATCTTTTATCGGGAGTCGGACAGATACGCAGTATTTT	CASSPSFIGSRTDTQYF
TRBV7-3	.	TRBJ1-1	.	TGTGCCAGCAGGCAGGGGAAGAACACTGAAGCTTTCTTT	CASRQGKNTEAFF
TRBV5-5	once	TRBJ2-5	.	TGTGCCAGCAGCGTAGTCCAAGAGACCCAGTACTTC	CASSVVQETQYF
TRBV9	few	TRBJ1-1	.	TGTGCCAGCAGCGTACTGGCGAACACTGAAGCTTTCTTT	CASSVLANTEAFF
TRBV7-8	.	TRBJ1-6	TRBD1	TGTGCCAGCAGCTTACTCGAGACAGGGGGGTCCTATAATTCACCCCTCCACTTT	CASSLLETGGSYNSPLHF
TRBV7-2	.	TRBJ1-5	.	TGTGCCAGCAGCTTAATAAAGGGGTTAGGACAGCCCCAGCATTTT	CASSLIKGLGQPQHF
TRBV5-1	few	TRBJ2-1	TRBD1	TGCGCCAGCAGCAGTGGACAGGGTAGGAGCAATGAGCAGTTCTTC	CASSSGQGRSNEQFF
TRBV6-5	.	TRBJ2-2	.	TGTGCCAGCAGTTACTCTGGCGGAGAGCTGTTTTTT	CASSYSGGELFF
TRBV6-6	.	TRBJ1-2	TRBD1	TGTGCCAGCAGTGAGACAGGGAAAGGTGGCTACACCTTC	CASSETGKGGYTF
TRBV29-1	.	TRBJ1-5	.	TGCAGCGTTGCACAAGAAGGGGGAGGGCAGCCCCAGCATTTT	CSVAQEGGGQPQHF
TRBV28	.	TRBJ1-3	.	TGTGCCAGCAGTTTTTCAGAACCTGGAAACACCATATATTTT	CASSFSEPGNTIYF
TRBV2	.	TRBJ2-7	TRBD1	TGTGCCAGCAGTGGCGCCGGACAGGGGGCGGGCGAGCAGTACTTC	CASSGAGQGAGEQYF
TRBV29-1	.	TRBJ1-2	TRBD1	TGCAGCGTAAGGGACAGGACTTATGGCTACACCTTC	CSVRDRTYGYTF
TRBV5-1	.	TRBJ1-4	TRBD1	TGCGCCAGCAGGGTGTCCCTGGGACAGGGGAATGAAAAACTGTTTTTT	CASRVSLGQGNEKLFF
TRBV4-2	once	TRBJ1-2	.	TGTGCCAGCAGCCAAGGTGTGACAGGTATGGTCTATGGCTACACCTTC	CASSQGVTGMVYGYTF
TRBV6-6	.	TRBJ1-4	TRBD1	TGTGCCAGCAGTTACGGGACAGGGGGTGAAGAAAAACTGTTTTTT	CASSYGTGGEEKLFF
TRBV5-1	.	TRBJ2-7	TRBD2	TGCGCCAGCAGCGCGGCGGGGGGTTACGAGCAGTACTTC	CASSAAGGYEQYF
TRBV5-1	.	TRBJ2-5	.	TGCGCCAGCAGCTTGGAACTTCAAGAGACCCAGTACTTC	CASSLELQETQYF
TRBV7-8	.	TRBJ2-7	TRBD1	TGTGCCGGCAGCTTAGTTCTCTTCGGACAGGGTTCCAACGAGCAGTACTTC	CAGSLVLFGQGSNEQYF
TRBV7-9	.	TRBJ2-1	.	TGTGCCAGCAGCTTAGAATCAGGGATTGATGAGCAGTTCTTC	CASSLESGIDEQFF
TRBV2	few	TRBJ1-1	.	TGTGCCAGCAGTGATGGGGCGCTGAACACTGAAGCTTTCTTT	CASSDGALNTEAFF
TRBV28	.	TRBJ1-4	TRBD1	TGTGCCAGCAAGTCGGCAGGGGGGGAAAAACTGTTTTTT	CASKSAGGEKLFF
TRBV6-6	once	TRBJ2-7	.	TGTGCCAGCAGTTACTCGAGGGTGTCTTTCTCCTACGAGCAGTACTTC	CASSYSRVSFSYEQYF
TRBV27	.	TRBJ1-5	TRBD1	TGTGCCAGCAGCAGACAGGGGGCCTCTCAGCCCCAGCATTTT	CASSRQGASQPQHF
TRBV25-1	.	TRBJ2-7	.	TGTGCCAGCAGTGAATACGGGGAGCAGTACTTC	CASSEYGEQYF
TRBV9	.	TRBJ2-1	.	TGTGCCAGCAGCGGACCCTTTGGGGAGTTCTACAATGAGCAGTTCTTC	CASSGPFGEFYNEQFF
TRBV19	.	TRBJ1-5	TRBD1	TGTGCCATAAGACAGGGGGACCAGCCCCAGCATTTT	CAIRQGDQPQHF
TRBV6-1	.	TRBJ2-1	.	TGTGCCAGCAGTGTCTTACAGAGCTCCTACAATGAGCAGTTCTTC	CASSVLQSSYNEQFF
TRBV9	.	TRBJ1-6	TRBD1	TGTGCCAGCAGCCGCGGACAGGGAGTGGATTCACCCCTCCACTTT	CASSRGQGVDSPLHF